This T cell receptor beta chain stems from a study of post-analysis software for immune sequencing data. Whole-study results and caveats: The study found TRBV5-6, TRBV5-1 and TRBV20-1 among a few TRBV segments more frequent in patients than controls.

A few counts support this clonotype. Its antigen is unknown. V lost 4 bases to trimming and J lost 11 bases, with 14 bases between them. There are 12 residues in the CDR3. CDR1 is MNHEY, CDR2 SMNVEV, per germline (reference sequence). Unique-molecular-identifier-tagged TCR beta cDNA libraries were used. TCRdb re-analysed the PCR reads in MiXCR, keeping a single row per CDR3 protein. The sample lists fewer than 850,000 distinct CDR3 sequences, about half occurring once. This sequence joins TRBV27 and TRBJ2-5; D may be TRBD1 (5 bases). The origin of this receptor is a girl aged 5-17 years with multiple sclerosis. The specimen sequenced was blood. CDR3 sequence (DNA): TGTGCCAGCAGTTCCTCAGGGCGAGAGCAGTACTTC. It encodes CASSSSGREQYF.